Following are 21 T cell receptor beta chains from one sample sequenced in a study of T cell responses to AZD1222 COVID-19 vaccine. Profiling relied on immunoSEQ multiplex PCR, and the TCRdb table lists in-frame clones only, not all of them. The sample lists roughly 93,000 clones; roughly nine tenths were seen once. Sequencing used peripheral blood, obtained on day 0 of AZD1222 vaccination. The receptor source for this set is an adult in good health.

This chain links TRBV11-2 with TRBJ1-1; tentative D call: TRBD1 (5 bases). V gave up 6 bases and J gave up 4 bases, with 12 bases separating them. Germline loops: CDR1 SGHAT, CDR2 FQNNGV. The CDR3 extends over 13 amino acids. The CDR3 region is CASRRAGVTEAFF. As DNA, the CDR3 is TGTGCCAGCAGGCGGGCGGGGGTCACTGAAGCTTTCTTT. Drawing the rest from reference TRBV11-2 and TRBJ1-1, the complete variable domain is EAGVAQSPRYKIIEKRQSVAFWCNPISGHATLYWYQQILGQGPKLLIQFQNNGVVDDSQLPKDRFSAERLKGVDSTLKIQPAKLEDSAVYLCASRRAGVTEAFFGQGTRLTVV.

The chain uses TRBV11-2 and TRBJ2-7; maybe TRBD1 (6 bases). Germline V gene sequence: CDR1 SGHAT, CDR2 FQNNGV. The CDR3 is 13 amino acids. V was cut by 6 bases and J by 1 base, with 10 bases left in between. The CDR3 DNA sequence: TGTGCCAGCAGACAGGGTGGGTCCTACGAGCAGTACTTC. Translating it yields CASRQGGSYEQYF.

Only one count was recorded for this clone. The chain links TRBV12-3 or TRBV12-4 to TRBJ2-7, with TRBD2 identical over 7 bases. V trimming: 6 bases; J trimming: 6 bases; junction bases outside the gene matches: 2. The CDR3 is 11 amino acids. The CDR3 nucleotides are TGTGCCAGCAGCCGGACTAGCGAGCAGTACTTC. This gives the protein CASSRTSEQYF.

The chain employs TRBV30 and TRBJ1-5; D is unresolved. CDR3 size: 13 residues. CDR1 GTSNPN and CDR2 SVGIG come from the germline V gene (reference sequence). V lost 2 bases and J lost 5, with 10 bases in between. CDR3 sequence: CAWSLLVHQPQHF. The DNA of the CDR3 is TGTGCCTGGAGTTTACTTGTCCATCAGCCCCAGCATTTT. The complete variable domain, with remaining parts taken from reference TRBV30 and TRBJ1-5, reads SQTIHQWPATLVQPVGSPLSLECTVEGTSNPNLYWYRQAAGRGLQLLFYSVGIGQISSEVPQNLSASRPQDRQFILSSKKLLLSDSGFYLCAWSLLVHQPQHFGDGTRLSIL.

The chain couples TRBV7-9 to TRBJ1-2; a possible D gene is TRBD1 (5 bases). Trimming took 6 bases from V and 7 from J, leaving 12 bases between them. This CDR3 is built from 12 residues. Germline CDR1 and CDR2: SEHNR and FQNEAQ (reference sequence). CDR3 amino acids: CASRMGLAGYTF. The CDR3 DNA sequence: TGTGCCAGCAGAATGGGACTCGCTGGCTACACCTTC.

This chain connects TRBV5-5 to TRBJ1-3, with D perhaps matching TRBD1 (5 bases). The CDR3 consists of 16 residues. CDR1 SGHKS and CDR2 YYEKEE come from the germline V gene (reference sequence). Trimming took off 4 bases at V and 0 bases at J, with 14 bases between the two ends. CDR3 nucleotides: TGTGCCAGCAGCCGGGGCGGACCCCGCTCTGGAAACACCATATATTTT. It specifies CASSRGGPRSGNTIYF. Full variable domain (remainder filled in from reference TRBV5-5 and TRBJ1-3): DAGVTQSPTHLIKTRGQQVTLRCSPISGHKSVSWYQQVLGQGPQFIFQYYEKEERGRGNFPDRFSARQFPNYSSELNVNALLLGDSALYLCASSRGGPRSGNTIYFGEGSWLTVV.

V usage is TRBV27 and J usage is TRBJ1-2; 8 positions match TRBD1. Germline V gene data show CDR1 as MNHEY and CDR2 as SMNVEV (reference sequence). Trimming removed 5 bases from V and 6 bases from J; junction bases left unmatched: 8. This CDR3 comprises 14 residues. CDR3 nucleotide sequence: TGTGCCAGCAGTCATACAGGGGGGAACGATGGCTACACCTTC. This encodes CASSHTGGNDGYTF.

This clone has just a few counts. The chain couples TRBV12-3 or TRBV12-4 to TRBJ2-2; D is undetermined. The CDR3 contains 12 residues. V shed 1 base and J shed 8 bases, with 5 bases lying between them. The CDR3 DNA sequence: TGTGCCAGCAGTTTAGTCGTTGGGGAGCTGTTTTTT. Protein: CASSLVVGELFF.

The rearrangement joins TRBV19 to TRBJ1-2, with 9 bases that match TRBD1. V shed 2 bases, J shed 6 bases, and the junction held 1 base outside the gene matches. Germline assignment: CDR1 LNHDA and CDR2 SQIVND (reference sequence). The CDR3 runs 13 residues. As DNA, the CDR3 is TGTGCCAGTAGTATAACAGGGGGCAATGGCTACACCTTC. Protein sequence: CASSITGGNGYTF.

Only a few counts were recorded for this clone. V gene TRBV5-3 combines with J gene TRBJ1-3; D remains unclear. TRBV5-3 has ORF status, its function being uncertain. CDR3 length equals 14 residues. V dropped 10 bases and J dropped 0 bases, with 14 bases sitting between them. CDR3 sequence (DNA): TGTGCCGAGGGTGGAGGGAGCTCTGGAAACACCATATATTTT. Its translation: CAEGGGSSGNTIYF.

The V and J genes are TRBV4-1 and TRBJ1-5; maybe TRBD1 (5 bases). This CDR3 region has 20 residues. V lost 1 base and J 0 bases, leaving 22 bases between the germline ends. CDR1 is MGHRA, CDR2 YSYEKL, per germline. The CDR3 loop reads CASSQGFRDRASRSNQPQHF. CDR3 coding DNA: TGCGCCAGCAGCCAAGGCTTCAGGGACCGAGCGTCCCGTAGCAATCAGCCCCAGCATTTT.

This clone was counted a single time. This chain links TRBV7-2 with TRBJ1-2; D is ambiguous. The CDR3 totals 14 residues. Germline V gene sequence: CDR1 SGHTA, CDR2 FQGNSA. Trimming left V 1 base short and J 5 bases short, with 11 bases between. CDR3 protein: CASSLDVVWYGYTF. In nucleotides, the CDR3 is TGTGCCAGCAGCTTAGACGTTGTATGGTATGGCTACACCTTC. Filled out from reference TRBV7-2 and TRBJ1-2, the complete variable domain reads GAGVSQSPSNKVTEKGKDVELRCDPISGHTALYWYRQSLGQGLEFLIYFQGNSAPDKSGLPSDRFSAERTGGSVSTLTIQRTQQEDSAVYLCASSLDVVWYGYTFGSGTRLTVV.

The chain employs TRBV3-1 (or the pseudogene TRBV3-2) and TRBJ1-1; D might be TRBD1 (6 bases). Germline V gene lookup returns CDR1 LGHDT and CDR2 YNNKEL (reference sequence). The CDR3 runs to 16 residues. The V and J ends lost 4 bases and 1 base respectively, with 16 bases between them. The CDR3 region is CASSPRFGGQNTEAFF. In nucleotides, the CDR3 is TGTGCCAGCAGCCCCCGTTTCGGGGGGCAGAACACTGAAGCTTTCTTT.

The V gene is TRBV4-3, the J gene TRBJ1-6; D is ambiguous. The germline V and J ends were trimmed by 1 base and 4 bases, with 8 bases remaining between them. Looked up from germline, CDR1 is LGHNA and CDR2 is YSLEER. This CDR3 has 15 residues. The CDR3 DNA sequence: TGCGCCAGCAGCCAAGTTGGGGTGTATAATTCACCCCTCCACTTT. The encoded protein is CASSQVGVYNSPLHF.

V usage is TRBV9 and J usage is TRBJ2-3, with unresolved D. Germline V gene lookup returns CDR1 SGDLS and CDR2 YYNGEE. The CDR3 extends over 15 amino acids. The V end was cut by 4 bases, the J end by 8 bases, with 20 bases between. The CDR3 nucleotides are TGTGCCAGCAGCCCCCCCTCCCGTATAGGCTCTACGCAGTATTTT. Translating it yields CASSPPSRIGSTQYF.

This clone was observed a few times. DNA of the CDR3: TGTGCCAGCGAGAAGGGGGCTTCGGACACCATATATTTT. Its translation is CASEKGASDTIYF. The V gene is TRBV6-5, the J gene TRBJ1-3; 7 bases map to TRBD1. CDR1 MNHEY and CDR2 SVGAGI come from the germline V gene. J gave up 8 bases and V 8 bases, and 9 bases lay outside the gene matches. The CDR3 has 13 amino acids.

The CDR3 loop reads CASSSRETTTYGYTF. Written as DNA, the CDR3 is TGTGCCAGCAGCTCCCGTGAGACTACGACGTATGGCTACACCTTC. The chain combines TRBV7-9 with TRBJ1-2; D is undetermined. Trimming cost V 4 bases and J 5 bases, with 17 bases left between them. Germline CDR1 and CDR2: SEHNR and FQNEAQ (reference sequence). CDR3 length: 15 residues.

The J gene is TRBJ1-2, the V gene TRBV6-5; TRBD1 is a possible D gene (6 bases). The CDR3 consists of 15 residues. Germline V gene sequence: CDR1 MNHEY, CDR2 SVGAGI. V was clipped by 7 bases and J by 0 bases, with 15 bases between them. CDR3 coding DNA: TGTGCCAGCAACCACCCGGGACAATCTAACTATGGCTACACCTTC. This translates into CASNHPGQSNYGYTF.

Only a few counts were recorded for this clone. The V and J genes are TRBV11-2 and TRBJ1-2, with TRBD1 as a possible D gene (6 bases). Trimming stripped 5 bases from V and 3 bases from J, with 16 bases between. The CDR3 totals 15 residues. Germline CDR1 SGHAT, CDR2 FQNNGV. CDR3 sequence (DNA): TGTGCCAGCAGCCCTTTACAGGGTCGCGACTATGGCTACACCTTC. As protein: CASSPLQGRDYGYTF.

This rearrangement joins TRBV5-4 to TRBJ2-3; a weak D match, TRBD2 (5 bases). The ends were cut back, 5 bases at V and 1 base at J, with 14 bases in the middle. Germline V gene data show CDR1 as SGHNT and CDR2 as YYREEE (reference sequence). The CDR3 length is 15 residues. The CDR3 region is CASSYPLGGTDTQYF. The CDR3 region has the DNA TGTGCCAGCAGTTACCCACTAGGAGGCACAGATACGCAGTATTTT.

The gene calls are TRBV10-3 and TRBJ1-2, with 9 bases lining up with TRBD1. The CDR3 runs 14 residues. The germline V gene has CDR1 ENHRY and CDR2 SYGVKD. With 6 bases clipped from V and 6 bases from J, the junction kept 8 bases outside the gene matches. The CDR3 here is CAISKGQGVDGYTF. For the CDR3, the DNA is TGTGCCATCAGCAAGGGACAGGGTGTCGATGGCTACACCTTC.